This T cell receptor beta chain was observed in a study of vaccination and CD4 T cells after COVID-19 (dated by TCRdb to between 2021 and 2023). For context, the study as a whole: The convalescent cohort comprised six males and four females, including two Hispanic individuals, seven Caucasians, two Asians and one multiracial person. Two doses of either the Pfizer-BioNTech BNT162b2 vaccine (n=8) or the Moderna mRNA-1273 vaccine (n=2) were administered to participants. Post-COVID blood samples were collected from convalescent patients a median of approximately 100 days after diagnosis, with a range of about 30 to 170 days. Post-vaccine blood samples were obtained a median of around 74 days after the second vaccine dose, with a range of about 12 to 241 days. Overlapping spike peptide pools from SARS-CoV-2 and from the common cold coronaviruses HCoV-NL63, HCoV-OC43 and HCoV-229E were used as culture stimuli. In control cultures, a CEFX viral epitope pool was used as positive control, an HIV-1 Nef peptide pool was used as negative control, or no peptide was added. In over 8 COVID-19 convalescent patients and a handful of infection-naive healthy vaccine recipients, the spike-specific CD4+ TCR repertoire before mRNA vaccination was compared with the repertoire after mRNA vaccination.

Libraries came from PCR. DNA from cultured CD4+ T cells was subjected to TCR sequencing with the Oncomine TCR Beta short-read assay at the Johns Hopkins FTIC core. Genomic DNA was extracted from the cultured CD4+ T cells with the QIAamp micro DNA kit. Oncomine TCR Beta libraries from cultured CD4+ T cells were pooled using unique dual indexes and sequenced on an Illumina iSeq 100. In the paper's pipeline: Non-productive sequences were removed, and CDR3s not starting with C, not ending with F or W, or shorter than 7 amino acids were discarded. The MANAFEST web application was used to identify antigen-specific clonotypes by comparing peptide-stimulated wells against reference wells and other culture wells. Positive clones required FDR below 0.05, an odds ratio above 5, and productive frequency above 0.1% in at least two of three replicate wells. A clonotype counted as cross-reactive if it showed significant expansion both in the SARS-CoV-2 spike wells and in at least one common cold coronavirus spike condition. Levenshtein distances (stringdist) and unrooted phylogenetic trees (ape) in R version 3.6.1 were used to assess CDR3 homology. The public sequencing data were trimmed at Q25 with fastp and processed into clonotypes with MiXCR by TCRdb, which kept only in-frame beta chains. Every distinct CDR3 protein forms one entry, paired with its most common genes and DNA. What appears here as the V and J calls and clone size reflects TCRdb's work, not the paper's. Within this sample are 16,000 or so distinct CDR3 sequences, with around 79% of them counted one time only. Over 8.5% of the sample is in the top ten clones.

General conclusions and limits of the study: The median number of SARS-CoV-2-reactive clonotypes rose from 21 after infection to a few dozen after vaccination, but the change was not significant. In convalescent patients, a median approximately 90% of post-vaccine SARS-CoV-2-reactive clones were detected only after vaccination, suggesting vaccine-specific priming. Of the vaccine-specific clones in convalescent patients, 304 of 307, or nearly all, reacted only to SARS-CoV-2 spike and did not cross-react with common cold coronaviruses. Relatively few convalescent patients were included in the study, and early timepoints after natural infection were not analyzed.

Reading the label with the study, this specimen's treatment or condition is: roughly 10-day PBMC culture with coronavirus spike peptide pools or control peptides (ViraFEST assay). To expand antigen-specific T cells with peptide pools and then pick out the expanded clonotypes through TCR sequencing, the study relied on the ViraFEST assay. Healthy vaccine recipients had no prior SARS-CoV-2 infection, confirmed by negative nucleocapsid antibody tests before and after vaccination. Each well held 1.5 million to 2.5 million PBMCs cultured with 9 to 10 ug/ml peptide pools in IMDM containing roughly 4.7% human AB serum and 9 to 10 IU/ml IL-2. Half of the culture medium was replaced with fresh IL-2-containing medium on days 3 and 7. After about 10 days of culture, CD4+ T cells were isolated by negative selection using the EasySep CD4+ T cell isolation kit. Ficoll-Paque Plus gradient centrifugation was used to isolate PBMCs from whole blood, and the isolated PBMCs were then either used fresh or cryopreserved at -140C. Each culture condition was generally run in triplicate wells.

From its cysteine to its phenylalanine, the CDR3 spans 14 amino acids. Only the CDR3 region is kept as DNA, spanning 42 bases read in frame from base 1. For CDR1 and CDR2, the germline V gene lists SGHAT and FQNNGV. V trim: 1 base; J trim: 6 bases; unmatched bases: 4. Comment on this clonotype: Which antigen it targets is not known. The input lacks base qualities; no much larger clone sits a single base away.

The sample here was CD4+ T cells from blood, cultured in vitro, taken after SARS-CoV-2 vaccination. Recombination joined TRBV11-2 with TRBJ1-2; 8 central bases correspond to TRBD1. The receptor was derived from a human donor who received a COVID-19 vaccine. CDR3 protein: CASSLATGGDGYTF. DNA sequence: TGTGCCAGCAGCTTAGCCACAGGGGGTGATGGCTACACCTTC.